This T cell receptor (beta chain) derives from a study of T cells in Graves' hyperthyroidism and ophthalmopathy. This clonotype was recorded a few times. RNA transcripts provided the source from which TCR beta CDR3 regions were amplified. Primed by the HTBI set, a first-round RT-PCR was run on the TCR CDR3. Each CDR3 protein gets one entry after TCRdb re-called the multiplex PCR reads with MiXCR. Found here are 250,000 to 300,000 distinct CDR3 sequences, approximately 14% of them singletons; the top ten hold under 8%. Germline loops: CDR1 LNHDA, CDR2 SQIVND (reference sequence). V was shortened by 5 bases and J by 3 bases, with 10 bases between the two germline ends. The length of the CDR3 is 14 residues.

The sequence derives from a woman between 40 and 50 years old with Graves' hyperthyroidism. The specimen sequenced was blood. The chain employs TRBV19 and TRBJ2-2; tentatively, D is TRBD1 (6 bases). CDR3 sequence reads: CASSLHRDTGELFF. For the CDR3, the DNA is TGTGCCAGTAGTCTCCACAGGGACACCGGGGAGCTGTTTTTT.